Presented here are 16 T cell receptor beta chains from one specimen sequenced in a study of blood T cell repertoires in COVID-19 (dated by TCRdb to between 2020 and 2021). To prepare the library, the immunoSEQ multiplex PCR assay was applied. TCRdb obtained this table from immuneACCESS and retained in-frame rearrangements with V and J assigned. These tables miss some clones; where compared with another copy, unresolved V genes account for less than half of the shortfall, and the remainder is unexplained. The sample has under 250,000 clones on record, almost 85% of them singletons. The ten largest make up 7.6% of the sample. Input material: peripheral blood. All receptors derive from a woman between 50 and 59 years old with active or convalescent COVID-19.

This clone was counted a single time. The CDR3 spells CASSLPQGSYEQYF. In DNA form, the CDR3 reads TGTGCCAGCAGCCTCCCACAGGGCTCCTACGAGCAGTACTTC. This sequence joins TRBV6-5 and TRBJ2-7; tentative D call: TRBD1 (6 bases). Germline CDR1 and CDR2: MNHEY and SVGAGI. The CDR3 sequence is 14 residues long. V gave up 6 bases and J gave up 0 bases, with 12 bases separating them.

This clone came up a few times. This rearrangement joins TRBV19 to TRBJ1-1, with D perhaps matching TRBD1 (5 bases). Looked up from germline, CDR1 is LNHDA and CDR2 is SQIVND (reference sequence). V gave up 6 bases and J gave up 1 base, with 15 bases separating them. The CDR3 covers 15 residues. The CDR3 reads CASSSRGGENTEAFF. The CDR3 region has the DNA TGTGCCAGTAGCTCACGGGGCGGGGAGAACACTGAAGCTTTCTTT.

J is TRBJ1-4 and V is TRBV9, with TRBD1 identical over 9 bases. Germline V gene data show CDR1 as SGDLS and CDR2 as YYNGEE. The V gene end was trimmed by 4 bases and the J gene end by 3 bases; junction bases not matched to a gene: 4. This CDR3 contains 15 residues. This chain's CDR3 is CASSTRDRANEKLFF. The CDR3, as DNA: TGTGCCAGCAGCACCCGGGACAGGGCTAATGAAAAACTGTTTTTT.

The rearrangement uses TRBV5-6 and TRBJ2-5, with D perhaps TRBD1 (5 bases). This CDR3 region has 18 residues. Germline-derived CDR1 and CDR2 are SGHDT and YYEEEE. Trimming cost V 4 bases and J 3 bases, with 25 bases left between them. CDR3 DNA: TGTGCCAGCAGCCTCCGCAGGGCAGCCGTGCAGTGGAAAGAGACCCAGTACTTC. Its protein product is CASSLRRAAVQWKETQYF.

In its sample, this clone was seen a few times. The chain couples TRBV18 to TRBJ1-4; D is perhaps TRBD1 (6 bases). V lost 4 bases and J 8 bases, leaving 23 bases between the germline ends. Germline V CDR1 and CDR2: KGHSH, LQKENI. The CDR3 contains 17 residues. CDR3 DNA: TGTGCCAGCTCACTGGAAGTTATTGACAGGAGAAGGGAAAAACTGTTTTTT. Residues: CASSLEVIDRRREKLFF.

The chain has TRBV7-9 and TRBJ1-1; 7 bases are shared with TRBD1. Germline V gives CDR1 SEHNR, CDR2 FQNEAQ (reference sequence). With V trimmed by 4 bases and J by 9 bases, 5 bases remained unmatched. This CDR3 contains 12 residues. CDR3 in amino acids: CASSSGQEKAFF. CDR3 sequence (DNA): TGTGCCAGCAGCTCAGGACAGGAGAAAGCTTTCTTT.

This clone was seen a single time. CDR3 coding DNA: TGTGCCAGTAGCCAGGGGTATACGCAGTATTTT. This gives the protein CASSQGYTQYF. The V and J genes are TRBV19 and TRBJ2-3; D may be TRBD1 (6 bases). Germline CDR1 LNHDA, CDR2 SQIVND (reference sequence). The CDR3 has 11 amino acids. V dropped 6 bases and J dropped 7 bases, with 8 bases sitting between them.

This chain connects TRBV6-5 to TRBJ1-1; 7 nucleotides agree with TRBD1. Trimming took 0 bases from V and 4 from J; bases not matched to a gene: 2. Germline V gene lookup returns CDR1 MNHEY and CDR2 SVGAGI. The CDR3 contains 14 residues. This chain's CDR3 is CASSYSQGSTEAFF. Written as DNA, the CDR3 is TGTGCCAGCAGTTACTCACAGGGGAGCACTGAAGCTTTCTTT.

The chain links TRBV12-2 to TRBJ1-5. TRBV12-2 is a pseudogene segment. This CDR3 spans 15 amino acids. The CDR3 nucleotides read TGTGCAAGTCAGCCGAGAGTTTATAGCAATCAGCCCCAGCATTTT. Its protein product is CASQPRVYSNQPQHF.

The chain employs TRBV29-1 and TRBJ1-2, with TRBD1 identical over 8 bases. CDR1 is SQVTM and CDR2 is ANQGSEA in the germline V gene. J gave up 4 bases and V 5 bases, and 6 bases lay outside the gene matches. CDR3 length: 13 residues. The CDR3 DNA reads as TGCAGCGTTCGACAGGGGCTGATCTATGGCTACACCTTC. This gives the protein CSVRQGLIYGYTF.

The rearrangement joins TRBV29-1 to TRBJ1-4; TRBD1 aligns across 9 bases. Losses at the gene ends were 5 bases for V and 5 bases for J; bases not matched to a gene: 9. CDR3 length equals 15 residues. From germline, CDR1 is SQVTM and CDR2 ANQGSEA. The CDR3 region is CSVFNHGTGNEKLFF. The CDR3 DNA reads TGCAGCGTTTTCAACCACGGGACAGGGAATGAAAAACTGTTTTTT. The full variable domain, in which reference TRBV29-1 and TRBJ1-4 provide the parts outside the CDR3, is SAVISQKPSRDICQRGTSLTIQCQVDSQVTMMFWYRQQPGQSLTLIATANQGSEATYESGFVIDKFPISRPNLTFSTLTVSNMSPEDSSIYLCSVFNHGTGNEKLFFGSGTQLSVL.

The CDR3 DNA is TGTGCCTCATCGGGACAAGAGGCTAAGCAGTTCTTC. Its protein is CASSGQEAKQFF. The chain couples TRBV10-3 to TRBJ2-1; tentatively, D is TRBD1 (6 bases). V lost 11 bases, J lost 11 bases, and 19 bases lay in between. The CDR3 has 12 amino acids. Germline CDR1 and CDR2: ENHRY and SYGVKD.

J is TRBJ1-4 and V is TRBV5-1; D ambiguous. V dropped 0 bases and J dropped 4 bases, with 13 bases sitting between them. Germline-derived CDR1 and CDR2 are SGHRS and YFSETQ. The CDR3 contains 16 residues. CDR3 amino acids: CASSLGTLEVNEKLFF. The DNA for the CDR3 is TGCGCCAGCAGCTTGGGGACGTTGGAGGTTAATGAAAAACTGTTTTTT.

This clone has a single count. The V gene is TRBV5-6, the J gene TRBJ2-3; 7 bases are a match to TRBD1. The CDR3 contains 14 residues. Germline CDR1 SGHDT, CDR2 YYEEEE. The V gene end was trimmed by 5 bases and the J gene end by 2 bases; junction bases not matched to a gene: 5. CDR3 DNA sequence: TGTGCCAGCAGTATTGACAGGGTCACAGATACGCAGTATTTT. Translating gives CASSIDRVTDTQYF.

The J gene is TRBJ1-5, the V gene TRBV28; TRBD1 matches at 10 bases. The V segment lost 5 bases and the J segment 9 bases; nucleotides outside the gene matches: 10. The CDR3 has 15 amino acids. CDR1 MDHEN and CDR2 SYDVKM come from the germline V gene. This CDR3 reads CASSPPPGQGMPQHF. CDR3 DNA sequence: TGTGCCAGCAGTCCTCCACCGGGACAGGGGATGCCCCAGCATTTT.

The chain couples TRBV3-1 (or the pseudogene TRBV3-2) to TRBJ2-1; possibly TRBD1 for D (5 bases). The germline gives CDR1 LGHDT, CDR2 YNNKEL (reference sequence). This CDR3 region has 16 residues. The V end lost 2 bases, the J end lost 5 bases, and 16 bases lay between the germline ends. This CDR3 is CASSQLGQGRNNEQFF. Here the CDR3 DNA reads TGTGCCAGCAGCCAACTAGGACAAGGCCGAAACAATGAGCAGTTCTTC.